This paragraph covers one T cell receptor beta chain sequence. The table came from immunoSEQ multiplex PCR; TCRdb's copy has only in-frame clones and leaves some out. The sample consists of approximately 250,000 clones, 87% of them appearing once. V was trimmed by 1 base and J by 3 bases, leaving 15 bases between them. Germline V gives CDR1 MGHDK, CDR2 SYGVNS. The CDR3 is made up of 16 amino acids. The record originates from a study of Ad26.COV2.S vaccination and SARS-CoV-2 variants. On the study more broadly: Intramuscular Ad26.COV2.S at 5x10^10 or 1x10^11 viral particles.

Treatment specified: some 20 received Ad26.COV2.S at low or high dose, single or two shots; 5 received placebo; per-sample allocation not given. Sampling was done on day 63 after the first vaccine or placebo injection. Recruitment in Boston yielded a donor of adult age, 18-55 years. The specimen was peripheral blood, collected in a trial of Ad26.COV2.S vaccine versus placebo. V and J are TRBV25-1 and TRBJ2-5; the D gene is possibly TRBD2 (5 bases). The sequence derives from a person between 18 and 60 years old who received the Ad26.COV2.S COVID-19 vaccine or a placebo. CDR3 nucleotide sequence: TGTGCCAGCAGTGAATCGTATATGGGAGAAGAAGAGACCCAGTACTTC. This sequence encodes CASSESYMGEEETQYF.